This T cell receptor (beta chain) was profiled in a study of blood T cell repertoires in COVID-19. Study information: Sample material is recorded as cDNA or gDNA derived from T cells, B-cell-depleted T cells, or PBMCs.

In the original processing: Amplification of reference gene primers was used by the study to estimate nucleated cell counts. Clones were sequenced by immunoSEQ multiplex PCR, and TCRdb holds only the in-frame ones, with some missing. D and trimming come from the DNA, and the V and J calls and clone size come from that table. This table has tens of thousands of clones, almost 85% appearing once. The V gene lost 5 bases and the J gene lost 4 bases, with 17 bases spanning the gap. Germline lookup yields CDR1 SGHTA and CDR2 FQGTGA. The CDR3 totals 16 residues. This clone appeared a single time. The rearrangement uses TRBV7-3 and TRBJ2-2, with TRBD2 as a possible D gene (7 bases). This clonotype was sampled from a man older than 75 with acute or convalescent COVID-19. The sequenced sample was peripheral blood. CDR3 nucleotides: TGTGCCAGCAGCCCGAGGGGGGGCCCTAGCACCGGGGAGCTGTTTTTT. It specifies CASSPRGGPSTGELFF.